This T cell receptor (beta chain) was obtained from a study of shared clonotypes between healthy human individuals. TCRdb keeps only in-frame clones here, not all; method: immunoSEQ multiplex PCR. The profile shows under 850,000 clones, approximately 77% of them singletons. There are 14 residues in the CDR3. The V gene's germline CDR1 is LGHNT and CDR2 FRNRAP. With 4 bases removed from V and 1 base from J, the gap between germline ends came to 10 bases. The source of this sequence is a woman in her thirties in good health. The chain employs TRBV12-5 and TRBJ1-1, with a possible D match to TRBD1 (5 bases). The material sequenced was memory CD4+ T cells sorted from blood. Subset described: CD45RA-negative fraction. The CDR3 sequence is CASGWGMENTEAFF. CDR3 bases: TGTGCTAGTGGTTGGGGCATGGAGAACACTGAAGCTTTCTTT.